Detailed here is one T cell receptor beta chain. In its sample, this clonotype was seen many times. What antigen it recognizes has not been identified. No much larger clone exists at a distance of one base, and base qualities are not known. This entry is derived from a study of early T cells in non-severe SARS-CoV-2 infection (dated by TCRdb to 2020 to 2022). A note on the overall study: Bulk RNA from unsorted whole blood was used for TCR sequencing, so alpha and beta chains could not be paired.

A case-control design nested within a healthcare worker cohort in London, UK, was used, with weekly nasopharyngeal swab PCR tests and blood sampling performed. Healthcare workers were recruited between 23 and 31 March 2020, during the week of the UK lockdown, and were followed weekly for up to about 15 weeks. The library came from 5' RACE. The data were produced on a NextSeq 500. To correct for sequencing error and PCR bias, the TCR library protocol tagged individual cDNA molecules with unique molecular identifiers. Sequencing covered both TCR alpha and beta chains, and within each sample the abundances of alpha and beta sequences were tightly co-correlated. On the study's bioinformatics: V gene, J gene and CDR3 annotation of TCR sequences was performed with Decombinator V4. TCRs were defined as expanded if a significant change between any two time points was detected under a Poisson model with p below 0.0001. TCR abundances were normalised to the total number of TCRs sequenced in each sample and reported as counts per million. TRAV1-2 paired with TRAJ12, TRAJ20 or TRAJ33 defined MAIT TCRs, while TRAV10 paired with TRAJ18 defined iNKT TCRs. VDJdb, accessed 1 November 2021, was searched for CMV, EBV and SARS-CoV-2 annotated TCRs, with TCRs annotated for multiple antigens excluded. TCRdb redid the processing of the public reads, applying fastp at Q25 and MiXCR, and retained in-frame beta chains. Rows are unified per CDR3 protein, each entry keeping the most common DNA and genes. The V and J calls, along with clone size, are taken from TCRdb and not from the paper's own processing. The table for this sample lists approximately 81,000 distinct CDR3 sequences; about 14% of them were counted only once. The top ten hold under 4% of the sample.

V loses 1 base, J loses 2 bases, and the germline ends lie 12 bases apart. The germline V gene yields MGHRA for CDR1 and YSYEKL for CDR2. The CDR3 sequence holds 16 residues, the cysteine and phenylalanine included. Kept here is only the CDR3 DNA, which spans 48 bases and is read in frame from base 1. Beyond this particular receptor, the publication reports: VDJdb matching was skewed toward anti-spike CD8 responses and likely underestimated virus-specific expansions, missing private and CD4 specificities.

The receptor chain draws on TRBV4-1 and TRBJ2-1, with the D gene uncertain. Sequenced input: whole blood. The receptor comes from an adult who was a healthcare worker with PCR-confirmed SARS-CoV-2 infection or an uninfected control (not recorded which). The CDR3 is CASSQVDLVTYNEQFF. The DNA sequence is given as TGCGCCAGCAGCCAAGTGGATCTAGTGACCTACAATGAGCAGTTCTTC.